The 32 T cell receptor beta chains listed next were all sequenced from one sample in a study of cytomegalovirus exposure and HLA in healthy donors. 60 Vbeta and 13 Jbeta primers were used in PCR. Measured with immunoSEQ multiplex PCR; TCRdb has only the in-frame clones, and not every one. Found here are under 90,000 clones, around 90% of them singletons; the top ten hold approximately 2.3%. The specimen was PBMCs. Every receptor here comes from a man aged 18 to 29 in good health and CMV-seronegative.

This chain joins TRBV7-7 and TRBJ2-4; a possible D gene is TRBD2 (6 bases). V was trimmed by 7 bases and J by 3 bases, leaving 22 bases between them. The CDR3 consists of 17 residues. Germline V gives CDR1 SSHAT, CDR2 FNYEAQ (reference sequence). The CDR3 sequence is CASNPRRESLGKNIQYF. CDR3 bases: TGTGCCAGCAACCCACGACGGGAGTCGTTGGGCAAAAACATTCAGTACTTC.

This clone has just one count. J is TRBJ2-7 and V is TRBV15, with 14 bases identical to TRBD2. This CDR3 is built from 17 residues. The germline gives CDR1 LNHNV, CDR2 YYDKDF (reference sequence). With 3 bases clipped from V and 5 bases from J, the junction kept 9 bases outside the gene matches. The DNA of the CDR3 is TGTGCCACCAGCAGGGAGCCGGGACTAGCGGGAGAGGACGAGCAGTACTTC. It encodes CATSREPGLAGEDEQYF. Using reference TRBV15 and TRBJ2-7 for the parts outside the CDR3, the full variable domain is DAMVIQNPRYQVTQFGKPVTLSCSQTLNHNVMYWYQQKSSQAPKLLFHYYDKDFNNEADTPDNFQSRRPNTSFCFLDIRSPGLGDTAMYLCATSREPGLAGEDEQYFGPGTRLTVT.

J is TRBJ2-3 and V is TRBV5-1; 12 bases map to TRBD2. Germline assignment: CDR1 SGHRS and CDR2 YFSETQ. The CDR3 is 16 residues long. The trim removed 0 bases at V and 9 bases at J, leaving 8 bases unmatched. CDR3 nucleotides: TGCGCCAGCAGCTTGGGGCTGACTAGCGGGAGAGTCACGCAGTATTTT. It encodes CASSLGLTSGRVTQYF.

The chain links TRBV14 to TRBJ1-2; perhaps TRBD1 as D (6 bases). Per germline, CDR1 SGHDN and CDR2 FVKESK. CDR3 length equals 16 residues. Trimming took off 5 bases at V and 0 bases at J, with 16 bases between the two ends. Here the CDR3 DNA reads TGTGCCAGCAGCAAAGGCGGGGGCAGAGCTAACTATGGCTACACCTTC. Translated: CASSKGGGRANYGYTF.

The table lists this clone with a count of one. The chain uses TRBV6-1 and TRBJ2-3; 10 nucleotides match TRBD1. V dropped 3 bases and J dropped 2; count of bases not matched to a gene: 2. Per germline, CDR1 MNHNS and CDR2 SASEGT. The CDR3 length is 15 residues. The DNA of the CDR3 is TGTGCCAGCAGTGAGGGGACAGGGGCCACAGATACGCAGTATTTT. Translation: CASSEGTGATDTQYF.

The chain employs TRBV27 and TRBJ1-2; 7 bases agree with TRBD1. Germline V gene sequence: CDR1 MNHEY, CDR2 SMNVEV (reference sequence). The ends lost 5 bases at V and 4 bases at J; junction bases unmatched: 10. The CDR3 runs to 15 residues. The CDR3 loop is CASSPRPGQSYGYTF. In DNA, the CDR3 is TGTGCCAGCAGTCCCCGCCCGGGACAGTCCTATGGCTACACCTTC.

The CDR3 DNA is TGTGCCAGCAGCAACCCGCCTTGGGGACTAGCGGGATATACGCAGTATTTT. Translated: CASSNPPWGLAGYTQYF. V and J are TRBV5-4 and TRBJ2-3; TRBD2 matches 13 bases. The germline V gene encodes CDR1 SGHNT and CDR2 YYREEE (reference sequence). The CDR3 has 17 residues. Trimming removed 4 bases from V and 7 bases from J; junction bases left unmatched: 12.

This chain joins TRBV7-9 and TRBJ2-2; 9 bases map to TRBD1. The trim removed 3 bases at V and 3 bases at J, leaving 2 bases unmatched. The germline gives CDR1 SEHNR, CDR2 FQNEAQ (reference sequence). The CDR3 is 15 amino acids. For the CDR3, the DNA is TGTGCCAGCAGCTTCGGGGACAGGGACACCGGGGAGCTGTTTTTT. It translates to CASSFGDRDTGELFF.

This clone has only a few counts. The chain couples TRBV7-9 to TRBJ2-3; 9 bases are a match to TRBD2. The length of the CDR3 is 17 residues. Looked up from germline, CDR1 is SEHNR and CDR2 is FQNEAQ (reference sequence). Trimming removed 4 bases from V and 2 bases from J; junction bases left unmatched: 10. DNA of the CDR3: TGTGCCAGCAGCTCATTTAGCGGGAGTGGGGACACAGATACGCAGTATTTT. This encodes CASSSFSGSGDTDTQYF.

The chain employs TRBV7-3 and TRBJ2-2, with 9 bases identical to TRBD1. The CDR3 is made up of 15 amino acids. Trimming cost V 5 bases and J 0 bases; bases outside gene matches: 1. The V gene's germline CDR1 is SGHTA and CDR2 FQGTGA. The DNA for the CDR3 is TGTGCCAGCAGCGGGGACAGGGCGAACACCGGGGAGCTGTTTTTT. Its translation: CASSGDRANTGELFF.

This chain joins TRBV6-5 and TRBJ1-2, with 7 bases aligning to TRBD1. V was clipped by 5 bases and J by 2 bases; unmatched bases: 5. The CDR3 is 14 residues long. Germline V gene lookup returns CDR1 MNHEY and CDR2 SVGAGI. CDR3: CASSLETGNYGYTF. CDR3 DNA: TGTGCCAGCAGTCTAGAGACAGGGAACTATGGCTACACCTTC.

The chain links TRBV27 to TRBJ2-7, with D unresolved. The CDR3 has 14 residues. The V and J ends lost 5 bases and 2 bases respectively, with 13 bases between them. Germline CDR1 reads MNHEY; CDR2 reads SMNVEV (reference sequence). The CDR3 here is CASSTAAGTYEQYF. In DNA form, the CDR3 reads TGTGCCAGCAGTACCGCGGCCGGAACCTACGAGCAGTACTTC.

The rearrangement joins TRBV29-1 to TRBJ2-1; D is unresolved. The germline V and J ends were trimmed by 5 bases and 1 base, with 6 bases remaining between them. Germline-derived CDR1 and CDR2 are SQVTM and ANQGSEA. The CDR3 is 12 residues long. The chain's CDR3 is CSVIYSYNEQFF. CDR3 DNA sequence: TGCAGCGTTATATATTCCTACAATGAGCAGTTCTTC.

The chain recombines TRBV28 with TRBJ1-5, with D tentatively TRBD1 (5 bases). Germline CDR1 and CDR2: MDHEN and SYDVKM. V dropped 6 bases and J dropped 2 bases, with 20 bases sitting between them. The CDR3 consists of 17 residues. CDR3 bases: TGTGCCAGCAGCACCTCATCGTCAGGGTCGCGCAATCAGCCCCAGCATTTT. Protein: CASSTSSSGSRNQPQHF.

The V and J genes are TRBV11-2 and TRBJ1-4; the D gene is possibly TRBD1 (6 bases). In germline, CDR1 is SGHAT, CDR2 FQNNGV. Trimming pared 3 bases from V and 5 bases from J, leaving 13 bases between. The CDR3 loop spans 15 amino acids. Here the CDR3 DNA reads TGTGCCAGCAGCTTTTCGGACAGTAAGAATGAAAAACTGTTTTTT. Protein sequence: CASSFSDSKNEKLFF.

This clone has more than one count but fewer than ten. J is TRBJ2-7 and V is TRBV28, with a possible D match to TRBD2 (6 bases). Germline-derived CDR1 and CDR2 are MDHEN and SYDVKM. The CDR3 is 14 amino acids. V was cut by 3 bases and J by 4 bases, with 13 bases left in between. Here the CDR3 DNA reads TGTGCCAGCAGTTTCGGCGGGAACCAGTACGAGCAGTACTTC. The encoded protein is CASSFGGNQYEQYF. Full variable domain (remainder filled in from reference TRBV28 and TRBJ2-7): DVKVTQSSRYLVKRTGEKVFLECVQDMDHENMFWYRQDPGLGLRLIYFSYDVKMKEKGDIPEGYSVSREKKERFSLILESASTNQTSMYLCASSFGGNQYEQYFGPGTRLTVT.

The rearrangement links TRBV27 to TRBJ2-7, with a tentative D call TRBD2 (6 bases). Looked up from germline, CDR1 is MNHEY and CDR2 is SMNVEV (reference sequence). Trimming removed 2 bases from V and 5 bases from J, with 13 bases in between. The CDR3 totals 14 residues. CDR3 in DNA: TGTGCCAGCAGTTTAGCTAAGCCGGGGGACGAGCAGTACTTC. Translation: CASSLAKPGDEQYF.

The chain is built from TRBV5-1 and TRBJ2-1; the D gene is possibly TRBD2 (6 bases). With 0 bases removed from V and 9 bases from J, the gap between germline ends came to 16 bases. The CDR3 runs 15 residues. Germline CDR1 is SGHRS and CDR2 is YFSETQ. The CDR3 sequence is CASSLVEGRWGEQFF. CDR3 DNA: TGCGCCAGCAGCTTGGTTGAAGGGAGGTGGGGTGAGCAGTTCTTC.

J is TRBJ2-1 and V is TRBV7-9; 10 nucleotides match TRBD2. CDR1 and CDR2 from the germline V gene are SEHNR and FQNEAQ (reference sequence). The CDR3 is made up of 15 amino acids. J gave up 5 bases and V 7 bases, and 8 bases lay outside the gene matches. The CDR3 region has the DNA TGTGCCAGCACCCAGGGAGCGGGAGGGAACAATGAGCAGTTCTTC. Protein product: CASTQGAGGNNEQFF.

The chain has TRBV7-6 and TRBJ2-1, with D uncertain. Germline V gene lookup returns CDR1 SGHVS and CDR2 FNYEAQ. This CDR3 comprises 20 residues. V shed 5 bases and J shed 0 bases, with 26 bases lying between them. CDR3: CASSPRVASSSSSSYNEQFF. The CDR3 DNA sequence: TGTGCCAGCAGCCCCCGGGTGGCCAGCAGCTCCTCAAGCTCCTACAATGAGCAGTTCTTC.

The V gene is TRBV15, the J gene TRBJ2-2; D not resolved. This CDR3 comprises 13 residues. With 1 base removed from V and 6 bases from J, the gap between germline ends came to 6 bases. Germline-derived CDR1 and CDR2 are LNHNV and YYDKDF (reference sequence). The CDR3 is CATSRVVAGELFF. CDR3 sequence (DNA): TGTGCCACCAGCAGAGTAGTTGCCGGGGAGCTGTTTTTT.

As concerns this clone: This same CDR3 is encoded by further DNA sequences in the sample. This chain joins TRBV9 and TRBJ2-3, with 9 bases aligning to TRBD2. The length of the CDR3 is 18 residues. Germline CDR1 is SGDLS and CDR2 is YYNGEE. With 0 bases clipped from V and 0 bases from J, the junction kept 8 bases outside the gene matches. The CDR3 loop is CASSVGLAGTTSTDTQYF. CDR3 sequence (DNA): TGTGCCAGCAGCGTAGGTCTAGCGGGGACGACTAGCACAGATACGCAGTATTTT.

This clone was picked up a small number of times. The chain couples TRBV9 to TRBJ2-2, with 8 bases aligning to TRBD2. The CDR3 covers 16 residues. Germline CDR1 and CDR2: SGDLS and YYNGEE. V shed 0 bases and J 7 bases; nucleotides not matched to a gene: 8. This chain's CDR3 is CASSVVDSGIIGELFF. CDR3 DNA sequence: TGTGCCAGCAGCGTAGTAGATAGCGGGATTATCGGGGAGCTGTTTTTT.

The chain is built from TRBV11-2 and TRBJ2-3; 10 nucleotides agree with TRBD2. Germline trimming cut 6 bases from V and 6 bases from J; bases unmatched to any gene: 9. CDR1 is SGHAT, CDR2 FQNNGV, per germline. This CDR3 comprises 15 residues. CDR3 residues: CASRPTSGDTDTQYF. The DNA for the CDR3 is TGTGCCAGCAGACCTACTAGCGGGGACACCGATACGCAGTATTTT.

The chain joins TRBV13 to TRBJ2-6; weak D call: TRBD1 (6 bases). The germline V gene encodes CDR1 PRHDT and CDR2 FYEKMQ (reference sequence). Trimming took off 10 bases at V and 0 bases at J, with 22 bases between the two ends. This CDR3 has 18 residues. The CDR3 nucleotides are TGTGCCATCACTCCCATCCAGGGGAGTAGCTCTGGGGCCAACGTCCTGACTTTC. Its translation: CAITPIQGSSSGANVLTF.

The rearrangement uses TRBV9 and TRBJ2-7, with TRBD1 identical over 7 bases. Germline V gene lookup returns CDR1 SGDLS and CDR2 YYNGEE. The CDR3 extends over 14 amino acids. V shed 0 bases and J 4 bases; nucleotides not matched to a gene: 4. The DNA for the CDR3 is TGTGCCAGCAGCGTAGCTAACAGGGGATACGAGCAGTACTTC. It encodes CASSVANRGYEQYF.

The chain recombines TRBV4-3 with TRBJ1-1, with D possibly matching TRBD1 (6 bases). V was cut by 2 bases and J by 6 bases, with 13 bases left in between. Per germline, CDR1 LGHNA and CDR2 YSLEER. This CDR3 has 14 amino acids. CDR3 residues: CASSQINSGAEAFF. The DNA for the CDR3 is TGCGCCAGCAGCCAAATAAACTCAGGGGCTGAAGCTTTCTTT.

This chain uses TRBV6-5 with TRBJ2-6; perhaps TRBD2 as D (5 bases). CDR3 size: 15 residues. Deletions cut 6 bases from V and 4 bases from J, with 13 bases between. CDR1 is MNHEY, CDR2 SVGAGI, per germline. The CDR3, as DNA: TGTGCCAGCAGACAAGAGGGCAACGGGGCCAACGTCCTGACTTTC. Translating it yields CASRQEGNGANVLTF.

The rearrangement uses TRBV28 and TRBJ2-7, with a tentative D call TRBD2 (5 bases). With 8 bases removed from V and 1 base from J, the gap between germline ends came to 12 bases. Germline V gene sequence: CDR1 MDHEN, CDR2 SYDVKM. This CDR3 is built from 13 residues. CDR3 nucleotide sequence: TGTGCCAGCGTCACTAGTGCTTCCTACGAGCAGTACTTC. Protein: CASVTSASYEQYF.

The chain joins TRBV6-5 to TRBJ2-3, with D perhaps TRBD1 (6 bases). Trimming cost V 4 bases and J 2 bases, with 13 bases left between them. The CDR3 has 15 amino acids. Germline V gene lookup returns CDR1 MNHEY and CDR2 SVGAGI. CDR3 DNA: TGTGCCAGCAGTTCCGGACAGAGCTCCACAGATACGCAGTATTTT. Translating gives CASSSGQSSTDTQYF.

This chain links TRBV5-5 with TRBJ2-3, with TRBD1 matching over 7 bases. CDR3 size: 14 residues. Germline trimming cut 3 bases from V and 2 bases from J; bases unmatched to any gene: 3. The germline V gene has CDR1 SGHKS and CDR2 YYEKEE (reference sequence). CDR3 protein: CASSSGQITDTQYF. In DNA, the CDR3 is TGTGCCAGCAGCTCGGGACAGATCACAGATACGCAGTATTTT.

This chain uses TRBV7-9 with TRBJ2-2, with a weak D call TRBD1 (7 bases). This CDR3 region has 15 residues. V shed 6 bases and J shed 2 bases, with 13 bases lying between them. Per germline, CDR1 SEHNR and CDR2 FQNEAQ (reference sequence). The CDR3 DNA follows: TGTGCCAGCAGAATCCAGGGGGGTAACACCGGGGAGCTGTTTTTT. Translated, it gives CASRIQGGNTGELFF.